The entry below gives a single T cell receptor beta chain sequence along with its context. Its target is unknown. The record originates from a study of CD8+ T cells in alopecia areata. Extracted from the samples, RNA was reverse transcribed into cDNA to serve as the sequencing template. Assay: immunoSEQ multiplex PCR; the TCRdb copy retains only in-frame clones and omits some. The profile shows 180,000 or so clones, roughly 60% of them singletons. Whole-study findings and limits: Greater clonality was observed in lesional scalp samples, especially alopecia totalis/universalis, versus normal scalp.

The V and J ends lost 6 bases and 10 bases respectively, with 15 bases between them. The germline V gene has CDR1 SNHLY and CDR2 FYNNEI. The CDR3 runs 13 residues. This specimen was CD4+ T cells sorted from blood, taken at week 0. The chain employs TRBV2 and TRBJ2-2; D gene unclear. The sequence came from a human donor with alopecia areata. The chain's CDR3 is CASRTDVTEELFF. As DNA, the CDR3 is TGTGCCAGCAGGACCGATGTGACGGAGGAGCTGTTTTTT.